What follows are 7 T cell receptor beta chains derived from one specimen sequenced in a study of Graves' ophthalmopathy and Graves' hyperthyroidism. Using RNA transcripts, the TCR beta CDR3 regions were amplified. HTBI-primed first-round RT-PCR preceded second-round multiplex PCR. TCRdb re-called the multiplex PCR reads with MiXCR, one entry per CDR3 protein. The table records over 450,000 distinct CDR3 sequences, 14% of them present only once. Sequenced input: blood. The receptors derive from a woman between 25 and 40 years old with Graves' ophthalmopathy.

A few counts support this clonotype. The DNA for the CDR3 is TGTGCCAGCAGCGACCCGGGACTCATCACCGGGGAGCTGTTTTTT. This gives the protein CASSDPGLITGELFF. The V gene is TRBV6-1, the J gene TRBJ2-2; tentative D call: TRBD2 (6 bases). Germline V gene sequence: CDR1 MNHNS, CDR2 SASEGT. The germline V and J ends were trimmed by 6 bases and 4 bases, with 15 bases remaining between them. This CDR3 has 15 residues.

V usage is TRBV20-1 and J usage is TRBJ1-6; 7 bases map to TRBD1. Germline V gives CDR1 DFQATT, CDR2 SNEGSKA (reference sequence). The CDR3 covers 15 residues. V lost 0 bases, J lost 5 bases, and 4 bases stayed unmatched. The CDR3 here is CSARDWGTDNSPLHF. The CDR3 DNA is TGCAGTGCTAGAGATTGGGGGACAGATAATTCACCCCTCCACTTT.

This clonotype was seen repeatedly, ten times or more. The V gene is TRBV5-1, the J gene TRBJ2-5; 8 bases line up with TRBD2. CDR3 length equals 16 residues. Germline loops: CDR1 SGHRS, CDR2 YFSETQ. Trimming removed 4 bases from V and 3 bases from J; junction bases left unmatched: 11. CDR3 protein: CASSLGLGSGEETQYF. In nucleotides, the CDR3 is TGCGCCAGCAGCCTGGGGCTAGGTAGCGGGGAAGAGACCCAGTACTTC.

A remark on this clonotype: Being one base from a much bigger clone, this may be a read error. This rearrangement joins TRBV5-8 to TRBJ1-2; 8 nucleotides align to TRBD1. This CDR3 has 14 amino acids. V gave up 6 bases and J gave up 2 bases; unmatched junction bases: 6. Germline V CDR1 and CDR2: SGHTS, YDEGEE. The CDR3 coding sequence is TGTGCCAGCAATTCGGACAGGGCGAACTATGGCTACACCTTC. Amino acid sequence: CASNSDRANYGYTF.

This clonotype appeared many times. The rearrangement uses TRBV9 and TRBJ2-5; D uncertain. V was cut by 2 bases and J by 5 bases, with 10 bases left in between. Looked up from germline, CDR1 is SGDLS and CDR2 is YYNGEE. This CDR3 spans 13 amino acids. CDR3 residues: CASSVYPRETQYF. In nucleotides, the CDR3 is TGTGCCAGCAGCGTTTATCCTCGGGAGACCCAGTACTTC.

The sample holds many counts of this clonotype. This chain connects TRBV3-2 to TRBJ1-2. TRBV3-2 is flagged as a pseudogene. The CDR3 consists of 15 residues. CDR3 sequence: CASSQDRGRIYGYTF. DNA of the CDR3: TGTGCCAGCAGCCAAGATCGGGGTAGGATCTATGGCTACACCTTC.

This clonotype was observed a few times. CDR3 residues: CSATGNYEQYF. The DNA of the CDR3 is TGCAGTGCTACCGGGAACTACGAGCAGTACTTC. The genes are TRBV20-1 and TRBJ2-7, with D possibly being TRBD2 (5 bases). CDR1 and CDR2 from the germline V gene are DFQATT and SNEGSKA (reference sequence). V was cut by 4 bases and J by 3 bases, with 7 bases left in between. CDR3 size: 11 residues.